This entry is about one T cell receptor beta chain. What it recognizes is unknown. This may come from a read error, since a much larger clone is one base off. The missing conserved phenylalanine or tryptophan at the end of this CDR3 makes a read error likely. MiXCR, run by TCRdb on the 5' RACE reads, gives a single entry per CDR3 protein. The data hold approximately 260,000 distinct CDR3 sequences, with about 5.2% observed a single time. This entry comes from a study of T cells after yellow fever vaccination. As for the study in general: Where fractions had low cell numbers, libraries were prepared from them with the SMART-Seq v4 Ultra Low Input RNA kit.

Study-wide findings and caveats: A secondary response was less intense yet reached its peak sooner, at day 5 versus 15. Most clones from primary vaccination resurfaced after the booster (around 97% CD4, over 75% CD8).

Germline CDR1 reads SGHTA; CDR2 reads FQGNSA. The CDR3 consists of 14 residues. The V gene end was trimmed by 5 bases and the J gene end by 5 bases; junction bases not matched to a gene: 4. This TCR came from a man aged 18 to 29 who received the YFV17D yellow fever vaccine. The sequencing here drew on CD4+ T cells sorted from PBMCs, taken on the day of the yellow fever booster vaccination. This chain joins TRBV7-2 and TRBJ1-5; 9 bases align to TRBD1. DNA of the CDR3: TGTGCCAGCAGCCCGAACAGGGGGCATCAGCCCCAGCATATT. This sequence encodes CASSPNRGHQPQHI.